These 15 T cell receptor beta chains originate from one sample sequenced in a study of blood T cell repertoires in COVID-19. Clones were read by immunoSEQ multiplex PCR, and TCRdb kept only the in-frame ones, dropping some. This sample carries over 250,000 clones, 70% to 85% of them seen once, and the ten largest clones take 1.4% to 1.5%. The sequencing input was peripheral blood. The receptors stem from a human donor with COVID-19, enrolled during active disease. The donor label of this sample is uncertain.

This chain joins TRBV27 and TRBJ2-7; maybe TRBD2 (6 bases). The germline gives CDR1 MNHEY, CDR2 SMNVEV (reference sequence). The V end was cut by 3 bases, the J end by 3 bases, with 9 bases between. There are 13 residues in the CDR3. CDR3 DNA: TGTGCCAGCAGTTTTTACGGGAGCTACGAGCAGTACTTC. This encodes CASSFYGSYEQYF.

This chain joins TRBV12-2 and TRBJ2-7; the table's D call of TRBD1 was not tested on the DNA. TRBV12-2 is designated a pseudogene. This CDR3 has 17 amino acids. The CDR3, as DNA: TGTGCAAGTCGCTCGTTCCCTGGATCCGACAGGATTTACGAGCAGTACTTC. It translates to CASRSFPGSDRIYEQYF.

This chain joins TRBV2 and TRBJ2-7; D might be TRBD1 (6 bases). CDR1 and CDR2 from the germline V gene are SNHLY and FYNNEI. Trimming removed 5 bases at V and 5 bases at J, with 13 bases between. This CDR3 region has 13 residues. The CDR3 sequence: CASSNNRVDEQYF. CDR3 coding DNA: TGTGCCAGCAGTAACAACAGGGTGGACGAGCAGTACTTC. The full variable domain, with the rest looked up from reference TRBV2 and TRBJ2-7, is EPEVTQTPSHQVTQMGQEVILRCVPISNHLYFYWYRQILGQKVEFLVSFYNNEISEKSEIFDDQFSVERPDGSNFTLKIRSTKLEDSAMYFCASSNNRVDEQYFGPGTRLTVT.

CDR3 residues: CASSLSGSLSFF. CDR3 nucleotide sequence: TGTGCCAGCAGCCTTAGCGGGTCCTTGTCGTTCTTC. This chain joins TRBV11-2 and TRBJ2-1; TRBD2 agrees at 7 bases. The germline V gene encodes CDR1 SGHAT and CDR2 FQNNGV. With V trimmed by 5 bases and J by 15 bases, 10 bases remained unmatched. This CDR3 spans 12 amino acids.

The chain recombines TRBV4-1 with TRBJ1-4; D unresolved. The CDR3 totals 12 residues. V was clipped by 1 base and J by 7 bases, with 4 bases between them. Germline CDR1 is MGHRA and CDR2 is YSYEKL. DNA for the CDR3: TGCGCCAGCAGCCAAGTCGGTGAAAAACTGTTTTTT. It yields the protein CASSQVGEKLFF.

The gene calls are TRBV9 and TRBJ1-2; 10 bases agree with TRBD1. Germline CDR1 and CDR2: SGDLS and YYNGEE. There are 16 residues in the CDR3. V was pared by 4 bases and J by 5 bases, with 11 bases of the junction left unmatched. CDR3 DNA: TGTGCCAGCAGCATGCGTACCCGGGACAGGGGATATGGCTACACCTTC. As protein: CASSMRTRDRGYGYTF.

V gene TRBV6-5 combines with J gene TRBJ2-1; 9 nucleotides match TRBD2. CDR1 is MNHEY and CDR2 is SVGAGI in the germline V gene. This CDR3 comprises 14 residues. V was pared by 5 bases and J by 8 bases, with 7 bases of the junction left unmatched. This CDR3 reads CASSLSGRVDEQFF. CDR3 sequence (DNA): TGTGCCAGCAGTCTTAGCGGGAGAGTCGATGAGCAGTTCTTC.

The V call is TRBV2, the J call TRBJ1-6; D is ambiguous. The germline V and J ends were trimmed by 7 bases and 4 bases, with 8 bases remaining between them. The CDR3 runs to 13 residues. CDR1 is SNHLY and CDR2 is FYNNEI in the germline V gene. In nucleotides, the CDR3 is TGTGCCAGCACCCCCACTTATAATTCACCCCTCCACTTT. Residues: CASTPTYNSPLHF.

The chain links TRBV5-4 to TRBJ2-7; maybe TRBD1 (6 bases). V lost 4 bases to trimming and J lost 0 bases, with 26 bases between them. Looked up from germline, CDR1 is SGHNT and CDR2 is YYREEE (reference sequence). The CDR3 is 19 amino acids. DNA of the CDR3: TGTGCCAGCAGCCCCGTTGGGGGCCTTGGGACACCGAGCTCCTACGAGCAGTACTTC. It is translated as CASSPVGGLGTPSSYEQYF.

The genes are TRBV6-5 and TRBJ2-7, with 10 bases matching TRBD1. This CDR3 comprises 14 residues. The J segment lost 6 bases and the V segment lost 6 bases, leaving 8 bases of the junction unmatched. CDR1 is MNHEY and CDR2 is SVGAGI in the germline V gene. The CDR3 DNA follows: TGTGCCAGCAGAGAGACAGGGGGCTACTTCGAGCAGTACTTC. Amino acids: CASRETGGYFEQYF.

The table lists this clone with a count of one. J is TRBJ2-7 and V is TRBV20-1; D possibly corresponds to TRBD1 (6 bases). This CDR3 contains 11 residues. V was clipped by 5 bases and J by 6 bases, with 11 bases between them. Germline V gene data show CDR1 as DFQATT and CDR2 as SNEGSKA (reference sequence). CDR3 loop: CSALRGSEQYF. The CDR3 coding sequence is TGCAGTGCTCTCAGGGGATCCGAGCAGTACTTC.

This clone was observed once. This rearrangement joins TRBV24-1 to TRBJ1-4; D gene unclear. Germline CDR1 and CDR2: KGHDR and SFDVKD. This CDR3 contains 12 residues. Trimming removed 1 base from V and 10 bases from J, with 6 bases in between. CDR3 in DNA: TGTGCCACCAGTGATTTACGAGGAAAACTGTTTTTT. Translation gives CATSDLRGKLFF.

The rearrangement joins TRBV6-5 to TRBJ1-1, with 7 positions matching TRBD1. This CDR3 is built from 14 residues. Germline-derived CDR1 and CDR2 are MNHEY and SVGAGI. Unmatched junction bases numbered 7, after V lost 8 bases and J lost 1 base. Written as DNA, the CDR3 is TGTGCCAGCTCACCACAGGGGAGGAACACTGAAGCTTTCTTT. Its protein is CASSPQGRNTEAFF.

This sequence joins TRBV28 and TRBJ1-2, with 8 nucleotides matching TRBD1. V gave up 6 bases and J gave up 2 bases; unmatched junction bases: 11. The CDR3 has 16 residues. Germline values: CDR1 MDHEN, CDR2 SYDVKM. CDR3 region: CASRFPTGAMNYGYTF. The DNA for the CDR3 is TGTGCCAGCAGATTCCCGACAGGGGCTATGAACTATGGCTACACCTTC.

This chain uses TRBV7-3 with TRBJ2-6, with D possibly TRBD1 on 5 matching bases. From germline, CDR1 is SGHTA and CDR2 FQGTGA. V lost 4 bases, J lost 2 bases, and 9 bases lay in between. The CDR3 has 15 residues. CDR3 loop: CASSSSGTGANVLTF. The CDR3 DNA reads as TGTGCCAGCAGCTCCTCAGGGACTGGGGCCAACGTCCTGACTTTC.